This passage covers 4 T cell receptor beta chains from one sample sequenced in a study of post-analysis software for immune sequencing data. TCR beta libraries were prepared from cDNA with unique molecular identifiers. TCRdb ran MiXCR on the PCR reads and lists one entry per CDR3 protein. Here the sample spans roughly 570,000 distinct CDR3 sequences, 34% being singletons. Study-level results: Patients used four to six TRBV segments, including TRBV5-6, TRBV5-1 and TRBV20-1, more often than controls.

Their cognate antigens are unknown. Sequencing was carried out using blood. All receptors derive from a girl aged 2-17 years with multiple sclerosis.

This sequence joins TRBV20-1 and TRBJ2-3, with D possibly being TRBD2 (5 bases). The V gene's germline CDR1 is DFQATT and CDR2 SNEGSKA (reference sequence). The V end was cut by 5 bases, the J end by 1 base, with 10 bases between. The CDR3 contains 13 residues. DNA of the CDR3: TGCAGTGCTCCCCCCGGGGGCACAGATACGCAGTATTTT. Translated: CSAPPGGTDTQYF.

The J gene is TRBJ2-6, the V gene TRBV27; D is unclear. The CDR3 is made up of 14 amino acids. Trimming shortened V by 7 bases and J by 0 bases, and 7 bases separated the two germline ends. Germline V lookup: CDR1 MNHEY, CDR2 SMNVEV (reference sequence). CDR3 region: CASTKASGANVLTF. CDR3 bases: TGTGCCAGCACTAAGGCCTCTGGGGCCAACGTCCTGACTTTC. Variable domain in full (rest from reference TRBV27 and TRBJ2-6): EAQVTQNPRYLITVTGKKLTVTCSQNMNHEYMSWYRQDPGLGLRQIYYSMNVEVTDKGDVPEGYKVSRKEKRNFPLILESPSPNQTSLYFCASTKASGANVLTFGAGSRLTVL.

The chain has TRBV20-1 and TRBJ1-2; D remains unclear. CDR3 size: 10 residues. Germline loops: CDR1 DFQATT, CDR2 SNEGSKA (reference sequence). Trimming pared 6 bases from V and 7 bases from J, leaving 9 bases between. The CDR3 nucleotides are TGCAGTGCCCGAAAGGCTGGCTACACCTTC. Translating gives CSARKAGYTF.

This chain joins TRBV20-1 and TRBJ1-5, with TRBD1 as a possible D gene (6 bases). The V and J ends lost 3 bases and 0 bases respectively, with 15 bases between them. CDR1 is DFQATT, CDR2 SNEGSKA, per germline (reference sequence). This CDR3 is 16 amino acids long. The DNA of the CDR3 is TGCAGTGCTAGGAAAATAGGGGGGTATAGCAATCAGCCCCAGCATTTT. It translates to CSARKIGGYSNQPQHF.